This passage covers 15 T cell receptor beta chains from one sample sequenced in a study of Ad26.COV2.S vaccination and SARS-CoV-2 variants. Noted treatment: some 19 received Ad26.COV2.S at low or high dose, single or two shots; about five received placebo; per-sample allocation not given. Collection of samples fell on day 63 after the first vaccine or placebo injection. Sequencing used immunoSEQ multiplex PCR; TCRdb keeps in-frame clones, though not all of them. The table records 510,000 or so clones, 87% of them present only once. The specimen was peripheral blood, collected in a trial of Ad26.COV2.S vaccine versus placebo. These receptors all stem from a person aged 18-60 years who received the Ad26.COV2.S COVID-19 vaccine or a placebo.

This chain connects TRBV12-3 or TRBV12-4 to TRBJ2-7; D is ambiguous. V lost 6 bases to trimming and J lost 3 bases, with 9 bases between them. CDR3 length: 12 residues. Here the CDR3 reads CASSNQVYEQYF. The CDR3 nucleotides read TGTGCCAGCAGCAACCAGGTCTACGAGCAGTACTTC.

The CDR3 loop reads CASSEASGKETQYF. The DNA for the CDR3 is TGTGCCAGCAGCGAGGCTAGCGGGAAAGAGACCCAGTACTTC. The V gene is TRBV3-1 (or the pseudogene TRBV3-2), the J gene TRBJ2-5, with TRBD2 matching over 9 bases. The germline V gene encodes CDR1 LGHDT and CDR2 YNNKEL (reference sequence). V lost 5 bases, J lost 3 bases, and 4 bases stayed unmatched. The CDR3 has 14 residues.

The V gene is TRBV5-4, the J gene TRBJ1-1; D might be TRBD1 (5 bases). The CDR3 loop spans 17 amino acids. Germline CDR1 SGHNT, CDR2 YYREEE (reference sequence). Between the trimmed V and J ends, which lost 2 bases and 4 bases, there was a span of 21 bases. The CDR3 loop reads CASSFEPPGPRRTEAFF. In DNA, the CDR3 is TGTGCCAGCAGCTTTGAACCTCCGGGACCCAGGCGCACTGAAGCTTTCTTT.

In DNA form, the CDR3 reads TGTGCCAGCAGCCCTAAGGGGGGAACTAATGAAAAACTGTTTTTT. It specifies CASSPKGGTNEKLFF. The chain recombines TRBV7-9 with TRBJ1-4; D perhaps matches TRBD1 (6 bases). Per the germline V gene, CDR1 is SEHNR and CDR2 is FQNEAQ (reference sequence). The CDR3 totals 15 residues. Trimming removed 5 bases from V and 1 base from J, with 11 bases in between.

J is TRBJ1-1 and V is TRBV4-3; no firm D call. Between the trimmed V and J ends, which lost 0 bases and 1 base, there was a span of 12 bases. Per germline, CDR1 LGHNA and CDR2 YSLEER. The CDR3 is 16 residues long. The CDR3 DNA reads TGCGCCAGCAGCCAAGAAGGTCGAAACAAGAACACTGAAGCTTTCTTT. Translating it yields CASSQEGRNKNTEAFF.

This chain uses TRBV25-1 with TRBJ1-2, with TRBD1 as a possible D gene (5 bases). The CDR3 runs to 15 residues. Germline V lookup: CDR1 MGHDK, CDR2 SYGVNS. Trimming stripped 8 bases from V and 2 bases from J, with 18 bases between. This CDR3 is CASSPPADKNYGYTF. Written as DNA, the CDR3 is TGTGCCAGCTCACCACCCGCGGACAAGAACTATGGCTACACCTTC.

Only a few counts were recorded for this clone. The chain is built from TRBV6-2 or TRBV6-3 and TRBJ1-5, with D unresolved. V lost 6 bases and J lost 9, with 24 bases in between. The CDR3 loop spans 16 amino acids. Germline V gives CDR1 MNHEY, CDR2 SVGEGT. The CDR3 sequence: CASSPREGLAGPPQHF. In DNA, the CDR3 is TGTGCCAGCAGCCCGCGCGAGGGCCTAGCTGGCCCGCCCCAGCATTTT.

This chain links TRBV19 with TRBJ2-3, with no clear D. Germline V gene sequence: CDR1 LNHDA, CDR2 SQIVND (reference sequence). Trimming removed 1 base at V and 2 bases at J, with 10 bases between. The CDR3 has 15 amino acids. The DNA for the CDR3 is TGTGCCAGTAGTATAGGGGGAACTGACACAGATACGCAGTATTTT. This encodes CASSIGGTDTDTQYF.

A remark on this clone: This sample includes further DNA sequences coding for the same CDR3. The chain has TRBV28 and TRBJ2-7; D possibly corresponds to TRBD2 (7 bases). CDR3 length: 14 amino acids. Trimming removed 6 bases from V and 2 bases from J, with 14 bases in between. Germline CDR1 reads MDHEN; CDR2 reads SYDVKM. The CDR3 DNA follows: TGTGCCAGCAGCCTAGGGGGGGGCCCCTACGAGCAGTACTTC. This sequence encodes CASSLGGGPYEQYF.

This clone was detected a few times. V usage is TRBV19 and J usage is TRBJ2-2; 10 bases match TRBD1. Germline loops: CDR1 LNHDA, CDR2 SQIVND (reference sequence). There are 17 residues in the CDR3. V gave up 2 bases and J gave up 4 bases; unmatched junction bases: 7. Written as DNA, the CDR3 is TGTGCCAGTAGTATAATCGGGACAGGGGTCGGCACCGGGGAGCTGTTTTTT. This sequence encodes CASSIIGTGVGTGELFF. The variable domain in full, completed from reference TRBV19 and TRBJ2-2, reads DGGITQSPKYLFRKEGQNVTLSCEQNLNHDAMYWYRQDPGQGLRLIYYSQIVNDFQKGDIAEGYSVSREKKESFPLTVTSAQKNPTAFYLCASSIIGTGVGTGELFFGEGSRLTVL.

The chain is built from TRBV6-6 and TRBJ2-1; D remains unclear. V lost 10 bases, J lost 6 bases, and 16 bases lay in between. CDR1 is MNHNY and CDR2 is SVGAGI in the germline V gene (reference sequence). This CDR3 is 13 amino acids long. The CDR3 region is CATYQTLSNEQFF. The CDR3 bases are TGTGCCACCTACCAGACACTATCCAATGAGCAGTTCTTC.

The V call is TRBV6-6, the J call TRBJ1-5, with D possibly matching TRBD1 (5 bases). V was shortened by 8 bases and J by 7 bases, with 15 bases between the two germline ends. CDR3 length: 13 residues. CDR1 and CDR2 (germline): MNHNY, SVGAGI (reference sequence). CDR3 amino acids: CASSGGAWQPQHF. CDR3 nucleotides: TGTGCCAGCTCTGGAGGGGCATGGCAGCCCCAGCATTTT.

V usage is TRBV28 and J usage is TRBJ1-5; tentatively, D is TRBD1 (5 bases). Trimming removed 6 bases at V and 11 bases at J, with 20 bases between. CDR1 is MDHEN, CDR2 SYDVKM, per germline. CDR3 length: 14 residues. In DNA form, the CDR3 reads TGTGCCAGCAGCCTAGGGGTTGGGCGGGGGTCCCAGCATTTT. This sequence encodes CASSLGVGRGSQHF.

This clone appeared a single time. This rearrangement joins TRBV19 to TRBJ2-7; 9 bases line up with TRBD2. This CDR3 has 15 amino acids. Trimming took 4 bases from V and 4 from J; bases not matched to a gene: 8. Germline V gene lookup returns CDR1 LNHDA and CDR2 SQIVND (reference sequence). In nucleotides, the CDR3 is TGTGCCAGTAGTACCCAGACTAGCGGACCTTACGAGCAGTACTTC. Its protein product is CASSTQTSGPYEQYF.

The J gene is TRBJ2-1, the V gene TRBV6-6; 9 nucleotides agree with TRBD1. Trimming removed 5 bases from V and 8 bases from J; junction bases left unmatched: 13. The CDR3 length is 16 residues. Germline CDR1 reads MNHNY; CDR2 reads SVGAGI (reference sequence). CDR3: CASSQNRGQGRDEQFF. The CDR3 region has the DNA TGTGCCAGCAGTCAGAACCGGGGACAGGGTCGGGATGAGCAGTTCTTC.